This T cell receptor (beta chain) was captured in a study of blood T cell repertoires in COVID-19. TCRdb's copy holds only in-frame clones and misses some; the assay was immunoSEQ multiplex PCR. The sample has some 150,000 clones, approximately 83% seen once. This clonotype was sampled from a woman aged 55-69 years with acute or convalescent COVID-19. The sample was peripheral blood.

The CDR3 reads CASSPRWSNQPQHF. DNA of the CDR3: TGTGCCAGCAGTCCGCGTTGGAGCAATCAGCCCCAGCATTTT. This chain connects TRBV27 to TRBJ1-5; D is unresolved. Germline loops: CDR1 MNHEY, CDR2 SMNVEV (reference sequence). V gave up 5 bases and J gave up 1 base, with 9 bases separating them. The CDR3 is made up of 14 amino acids.